The source of this TCR beta chain is a study of T cells in Graves' hyperthyroidism and ophthalmopathy (dated by TCRdb to between 2017 and 2020). Study-level background: To identify distinguishing TCR V-J signatures, a discovery cohort of about a hundred patients was used, comprising roughly 45 with Graves' ophthalmopathy and about 59 with stable Graves' hyperthyroidism. For training and testing, the roughly 97 patients in the discovery cohort were randomly divided in a 7:3 ratio. In addition, the study compared T-cell repertoires in thyroid tissue and in blood from five or six Graves' hyperthyroidism patients. Whether ophthalmopathy could be predicted prospectively was tested in an independent validation cohort made up of under 20 hyperthyroidism patients plus 17 patients who later progressed to ophthalmopathy. According to the paper, TCR Vbeta CDR3 sequencing was carried out on more than 120 peripheral blood samples, which came from about 45 ophthalmopathy, fewer than 80 hyperthyroidism and roughly 17 progressor patients. Once sampling was done, hyperthyroidism patients were given methimazole at a starting dose of 30 mg daily, whereas ophthalmopathy patients were given high-dose intravenous methylprednisolone. Study-level results and caveats: Sample size was not statistically predetermined, and blinding of investigators to group allocation was not performed. Most expanded thyroid clonotypes (frequency above 0.001) were also detected in blood, suggesting blood repertoires may reflect thyroid immune responses. A 13 V-J signature model separated ophthalmopathy from stable hyperthyroidism, with approximately 87% sensitivity and about 81% specificity in cross-validation and 80%/75% in testing. During validation, the model predicted progression to ophthalmopathy a median of approximately 6.5 months ahead of onset, with approximately 71% sensitivity and less than 85% specificity.

TCR beta CDR3 regions were amplified from RNA transcripts. The TCR CDR3 was subjected to a first round of RT-PCR using the HTBI primer set and the Qiagen OneStep RT-PCR kit. The libraries were constructed in a second round of multiplex PCR and then size-selected and purified. Libraries were sequenced paired-end with 100 bp reads on an Illumina HiSeq2000. Per the authors' processing: SOAPnuke was used to process the raw data, with reads discarded if the reads contained adapters or uncalled bases, had a mean Phred below 15, or lacked an exact constant-primer or identifier match. COPE v1.2.5 was used to merge the high-quality paired reads, and each unique nucleotide sequence was defined as a clonotype. MiTCR v1.1 was used to align the clonotypes against IMGT TRBV, TRBD and TRBJ reference segments. The analysis was restricted to V-J combinations with a frequency above 0.0001, which together covered 99% to 99.2% of the repertoires. The TCS score was defined as the ratio of F50 (clonal expansion) to E x V (chaos), calculated using BLOSUM62-based TCRdist between CDR3 peptides within each V-J. Welch's t-statistics and random forest reduced around 550 V-J features to roughly 13, which were used in a naive Bayes classifier (R e1071). The similarity between thyroid and blood repertoires was quantified using the Morisita-Horn index. TCRdb handled the public reads itself, with Q25 trimming in fastp and clone calling in MiXCR, and kept productive beta chains. Entries are consolidated by CDR3 protein sequence, retaining the most common genes and DNA. TCRdb's processing, not the study's, gives the V and J calls here. For this sample the table gives 450,000 to 700,000 distinct CDR3 sequences, of which approximately 44% were detected only once. The ten most abundant clones make up 15% to 20% of the sample.

The study excluded patients with uncontrolled infections, other autoimmune diseases, pregnancy or lactation. Diagnoses were based on clinical symptoms, serum thyroxine and TRAb, thyroid ultrasound and orbital computed tomography. Total RNA was extracted with Trizol reagent, and quality was checked on an Agilent 2100 Bioanalyzer. CDR1 and CDR2, looked up from the germline V gene, are SGHTA and FQGNSA. A distance of 16 bases separates the germline ends of V and J, which lose 5 bases and 5 bases respectively. The CDR3 spans 16 residues, from the cysteine through the phenylalanine. CDR3 DNA only is kept here, 48 bases in frame from base 1. As concerns this clonotype: Its antigen is currently not known. Base qualities are not recorded, but no much larger clone differs from it by a single base.

The chain couples TRBV7-2 to TRBJ1-6, with no reliable assignment of the D segment. This clonotype was sampled from an adult woman with Graves' disease, either hyperthyroidism or ophthalmopathy (not recorded which). Input material: peripheral blood or thyroid tissue (not recorded which). The CDR3 protein is CASSPVPQPHNSPLHF. The DNA sequence is given as TGTGCCAGCAGCCCCGTCCCCCAACCCCATAATTCACCCCTCCACTTT.